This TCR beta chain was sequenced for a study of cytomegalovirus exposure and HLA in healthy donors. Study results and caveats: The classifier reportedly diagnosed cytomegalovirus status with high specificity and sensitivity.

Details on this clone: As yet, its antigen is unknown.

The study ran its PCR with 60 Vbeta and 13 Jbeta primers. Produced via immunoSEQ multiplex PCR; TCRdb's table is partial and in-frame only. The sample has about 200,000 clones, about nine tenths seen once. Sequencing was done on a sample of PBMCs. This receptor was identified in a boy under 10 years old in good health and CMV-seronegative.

The CDR3 bases are TGTGCCAGCAGTTACTCGACAGGGGCGGGTCAGCCCCAGCATTTT. Amino acid sequence: CASSYSTGAGQPQHF. The chain couples TRBV6-5 to TRBJ1-5; TRBD1 agrees at 8 bases. J was trimmed by 6 bases and V by 0 bases; bases with no gene match: 4. CDR1 is MNHEY, CDR2 SVGAGI, per germline. The CDR3 has 15 amino acids.